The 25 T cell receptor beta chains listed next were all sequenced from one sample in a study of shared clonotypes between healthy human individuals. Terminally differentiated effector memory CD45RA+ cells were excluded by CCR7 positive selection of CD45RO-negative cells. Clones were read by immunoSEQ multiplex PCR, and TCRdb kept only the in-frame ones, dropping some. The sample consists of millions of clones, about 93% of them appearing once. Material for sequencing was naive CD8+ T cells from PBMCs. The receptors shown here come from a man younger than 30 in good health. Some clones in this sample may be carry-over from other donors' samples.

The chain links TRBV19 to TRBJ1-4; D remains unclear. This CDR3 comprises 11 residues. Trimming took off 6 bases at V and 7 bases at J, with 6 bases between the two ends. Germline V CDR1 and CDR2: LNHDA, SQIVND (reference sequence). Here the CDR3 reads CASRTREKLFF. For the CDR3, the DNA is TGTGCCAGTAGGACTCGTGAAAAACTGTTTTTT.

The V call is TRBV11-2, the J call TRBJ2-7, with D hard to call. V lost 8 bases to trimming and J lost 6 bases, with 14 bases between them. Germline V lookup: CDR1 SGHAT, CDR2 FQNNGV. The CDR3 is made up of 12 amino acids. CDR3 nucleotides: TGTGCCAGCTCCCCAGCACCTCGCGAGCAGTACTTC. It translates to CASSPAPREQYF.

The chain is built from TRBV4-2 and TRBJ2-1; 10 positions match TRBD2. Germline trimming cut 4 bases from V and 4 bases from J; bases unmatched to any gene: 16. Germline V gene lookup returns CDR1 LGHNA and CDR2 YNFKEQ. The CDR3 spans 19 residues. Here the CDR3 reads CASSPKMALAGHWYNEQFF. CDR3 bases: TGTGCCAGCAGCCCAAAGATGGCACTAGCGGGACACTGGTACAATGAGCAGTTCTTC.

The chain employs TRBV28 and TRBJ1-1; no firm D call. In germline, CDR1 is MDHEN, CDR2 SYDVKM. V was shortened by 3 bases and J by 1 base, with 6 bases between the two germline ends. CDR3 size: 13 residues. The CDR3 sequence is CASSFPENTEAFF. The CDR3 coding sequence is TGTGCCAGCAGTTTTCCGGAGAACACTGAAGCTTTCTTT. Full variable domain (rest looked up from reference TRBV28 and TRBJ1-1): DVKVTQSSRYLVKRTGEKVFLECVQDMDHENMFWYRQDPGLGLRLIYFSYDVKMKEKGDIPEGYSVSREKKERFSLILESASTNQTSMYLCASSFPENTEAFFGQGTRLTVV.

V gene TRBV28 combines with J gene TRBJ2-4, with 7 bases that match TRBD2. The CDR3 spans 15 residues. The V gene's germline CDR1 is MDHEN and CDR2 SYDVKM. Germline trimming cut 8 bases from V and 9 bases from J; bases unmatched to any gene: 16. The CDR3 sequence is CASEQFGGSSGIQYF. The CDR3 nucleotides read TGTGCCAGCGAACAATTTGGCGGGAGTTCCGGCATTCAGTACTTC.

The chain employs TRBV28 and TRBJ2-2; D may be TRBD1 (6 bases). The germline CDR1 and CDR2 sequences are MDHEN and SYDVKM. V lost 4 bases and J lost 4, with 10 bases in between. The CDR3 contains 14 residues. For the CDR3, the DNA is TGTGCCAGCAGTTGGGGGCCGAGCACCGGGGAGCTGTTTTTT. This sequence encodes CASSWGPSTGELFF.

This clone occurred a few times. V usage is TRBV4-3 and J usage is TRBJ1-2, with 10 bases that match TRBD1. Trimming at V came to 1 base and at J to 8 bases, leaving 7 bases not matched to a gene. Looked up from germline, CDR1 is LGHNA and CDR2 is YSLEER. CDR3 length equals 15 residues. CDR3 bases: TGCGCCAGCAGCCAAGGAAGACAGGGGGCTGAAGGCTACACCTTC. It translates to CASSQGRQGAEGYTF.

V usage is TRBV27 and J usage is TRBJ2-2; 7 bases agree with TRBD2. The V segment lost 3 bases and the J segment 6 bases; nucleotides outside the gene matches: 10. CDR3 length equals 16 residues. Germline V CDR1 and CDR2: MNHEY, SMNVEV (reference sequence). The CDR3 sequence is CASSFSAGEASGELFF. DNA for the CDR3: TGTGCCAGCAGTTTTTCGGCGGGAGAGGCGTCCGGGGAGCTGTTTTTT.

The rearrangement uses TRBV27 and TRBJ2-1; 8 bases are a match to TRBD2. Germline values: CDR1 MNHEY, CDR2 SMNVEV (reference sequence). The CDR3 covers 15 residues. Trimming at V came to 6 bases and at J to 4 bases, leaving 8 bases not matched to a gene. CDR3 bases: TGTGCCAGCAGACCTGTCCGGGAGGGTTACAATGAGCAGTTCTTC. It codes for CASRPVREGYNEQFF.

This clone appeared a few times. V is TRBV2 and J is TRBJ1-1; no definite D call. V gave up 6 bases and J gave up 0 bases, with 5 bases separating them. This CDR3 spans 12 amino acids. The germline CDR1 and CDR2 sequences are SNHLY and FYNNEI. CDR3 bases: TGTGCCAGCAGGAGGGTGAACACTGAAGCTTTCTTT. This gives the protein CASRRVNTEAFF.

This chain's CDR3 is CATTADGTVVNTIYF. CDR3 nucleotide sequence: TGTGCCACCACGGCGGATGGGACGGTTGTAAACACCATATATTTT. The genes are TRBV19 and TRBJ1-3; perhaps TRBD1 as D (5 bases). The ends were cut back, 10 bases at V and 6 bases at J, with 22 bases in the middle. From germline, CDR1 is LNHDA and CDR2 SQIVND (reference sequence). This CDR3 has 15 amino acids.

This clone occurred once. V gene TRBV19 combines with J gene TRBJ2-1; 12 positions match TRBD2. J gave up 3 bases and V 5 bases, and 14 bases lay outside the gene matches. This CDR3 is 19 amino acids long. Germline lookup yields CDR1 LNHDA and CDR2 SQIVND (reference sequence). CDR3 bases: TGTGCCAGTAGTCCACTAGCGGGAGGCCACAACGGTATCTACAATGAGCAGTTCTTC. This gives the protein CASSPLAGGHNGIYNEQFF.

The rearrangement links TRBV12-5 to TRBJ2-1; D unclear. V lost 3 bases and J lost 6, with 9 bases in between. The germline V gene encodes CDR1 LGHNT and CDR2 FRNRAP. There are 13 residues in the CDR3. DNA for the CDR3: TGTGCTAGTGGTTTTCATGGATCCAATGAGCAGTTCTTC. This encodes CASGFHGSNEQFF.

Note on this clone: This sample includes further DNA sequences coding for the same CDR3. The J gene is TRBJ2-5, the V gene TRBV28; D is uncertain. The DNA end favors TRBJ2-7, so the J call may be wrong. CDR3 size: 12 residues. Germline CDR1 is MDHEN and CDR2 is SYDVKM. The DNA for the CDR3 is TGTGCCAGCAGTTTGTCGTCCTACGAGCAGTACTTC. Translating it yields CASSLSSYEQYF.

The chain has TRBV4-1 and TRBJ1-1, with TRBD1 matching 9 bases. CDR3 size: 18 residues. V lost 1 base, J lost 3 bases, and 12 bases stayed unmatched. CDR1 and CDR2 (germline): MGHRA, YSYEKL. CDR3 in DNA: TGCGCCAGCAGCCAAGGAAGGGACAGGGTGAGGGGGGACACTGAAGCTTTCTTT. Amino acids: CASSQGRDRVRGDTEAFF.

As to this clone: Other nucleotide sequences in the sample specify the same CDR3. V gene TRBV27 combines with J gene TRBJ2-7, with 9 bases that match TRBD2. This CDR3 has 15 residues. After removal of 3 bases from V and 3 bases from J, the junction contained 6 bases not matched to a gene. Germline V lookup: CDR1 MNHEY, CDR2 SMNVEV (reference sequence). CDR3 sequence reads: CASSLAGGPLYEQYF. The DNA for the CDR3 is TGTGCCAGCAGTTTGGCGGGAGGGCCCCTCTACGAGCAGTACTTC.

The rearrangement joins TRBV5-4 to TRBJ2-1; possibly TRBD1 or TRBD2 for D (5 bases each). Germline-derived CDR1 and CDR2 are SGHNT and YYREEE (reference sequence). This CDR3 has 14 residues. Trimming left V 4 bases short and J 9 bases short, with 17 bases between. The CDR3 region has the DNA TGTGCCAGCAGCCCCCGAGGGGTGGCCCTTGAGCAGTTCTTC. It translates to CASSPRGVALEQFF.

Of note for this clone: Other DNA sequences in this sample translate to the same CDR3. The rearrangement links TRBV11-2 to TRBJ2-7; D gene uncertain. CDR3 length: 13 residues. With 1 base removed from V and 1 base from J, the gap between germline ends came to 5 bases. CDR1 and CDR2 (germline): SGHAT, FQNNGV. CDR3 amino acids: CASSLGSSYEQYF. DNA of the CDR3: TGTGCCAGCAGCTTAGGCAGTTCCTACGAGCAGTACTTC.

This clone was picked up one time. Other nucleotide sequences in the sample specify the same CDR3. CDR3 protein: CASSYRVAGELFF. In nucleotides, the CDR3 is TGTGCCAGCAGTTACAGGGTGGCCGGGGAGCTGTTTTTT. The chain employs TRBV6-5 and TRBJ2-2; D is unresolved. Per the germline V gene, CDR1 is MNHEY and CDR2 is SVGAGI. V lost 2 bases to trimming and J lost 6 bases, with 7 bases between them. CDR3 length equals 13 residues.

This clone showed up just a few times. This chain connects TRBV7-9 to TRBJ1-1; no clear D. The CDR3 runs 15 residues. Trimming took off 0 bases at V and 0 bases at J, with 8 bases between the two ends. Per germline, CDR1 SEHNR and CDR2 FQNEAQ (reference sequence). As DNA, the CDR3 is TGTGCCAGCAGCTTAGCGGCCGGGGTGAACACTGAAGCTTTCTTT. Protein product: CASSLAAGVNTEAFF.

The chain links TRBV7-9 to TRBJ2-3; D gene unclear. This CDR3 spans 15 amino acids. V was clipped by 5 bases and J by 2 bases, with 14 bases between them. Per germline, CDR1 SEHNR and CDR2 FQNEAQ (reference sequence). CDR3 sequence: CASSPPQEFTDTQYF. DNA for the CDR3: TGTGCCAGCAGCCCCCCCCAGGAGTTCACAGATACGCAGTATTTT.

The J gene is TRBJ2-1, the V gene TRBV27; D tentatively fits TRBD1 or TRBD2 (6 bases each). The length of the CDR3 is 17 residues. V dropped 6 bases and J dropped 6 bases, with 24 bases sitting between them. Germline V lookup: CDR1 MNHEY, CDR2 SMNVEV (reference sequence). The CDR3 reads CASSPGFWGAQVNEQFF. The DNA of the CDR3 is TGTGCCAGCAGCCCCGGGTTTTGGGGGGCTCAGGTCAATGAGCAGTTCTTC.

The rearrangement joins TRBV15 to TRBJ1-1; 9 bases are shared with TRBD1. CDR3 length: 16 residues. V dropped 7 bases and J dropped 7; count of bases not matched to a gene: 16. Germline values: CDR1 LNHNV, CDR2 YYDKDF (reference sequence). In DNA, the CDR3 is TGTGCCACCACCCCGCCCGGAACAGGGGGCGAGGGTGAAGCTTTCTTT. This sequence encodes CATTPPGTGGEGEAFF.

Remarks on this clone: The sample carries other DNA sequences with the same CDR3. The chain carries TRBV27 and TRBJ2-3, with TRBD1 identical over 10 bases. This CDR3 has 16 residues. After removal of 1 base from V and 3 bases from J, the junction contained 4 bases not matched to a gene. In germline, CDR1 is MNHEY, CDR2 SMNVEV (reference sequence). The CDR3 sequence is CASSLLRTGGTDTQYF. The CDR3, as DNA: TGTGCCAGCAGTTTATTGAGGACAGGGGGAACAGATACGCAGTATTTT.

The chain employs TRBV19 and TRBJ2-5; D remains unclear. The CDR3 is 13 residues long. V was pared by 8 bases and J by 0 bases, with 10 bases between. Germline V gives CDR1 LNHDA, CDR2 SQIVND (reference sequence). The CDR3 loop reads CASRWADQETQYF. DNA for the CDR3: TGTGCCAGTCGATGGGCCGACCAAGAGACCCAGTACTTC.